The 20 T cell receptor beta chains below come from one sample, sequenced in a study of STAT5B mutations in CD4+ large granular lymphocyte leukemia. Using immunoSEQ multiplex PCR, the repertoire was profiled, and TCRdb retains in-frame clones only, with some absent. Of fewer than 45,000 clones in the sample, roughly 76% were seen once. The sample taken for sequencing was CD4+ T cells from blood buffy coats. The receptors come from a human donor in good health.

The chain combines TRBV7-2 with TRBJ2-7; TRBD2 is a possible D gene (6 bases). CDR1 and CDR2 from the germline V gene are SGHTA and FQGNSA. The CDR3 spans 17 residues. The V gene lost 1 base and the J gene lost 7 bases, with 23 bases spanning the gap. As DNA, the CDR3 is TGTGCCAGCAGCTTAGGGGTTGGGCGGGACCCAGCCCGGGAGCAGTACTTC. Its translation is CASSLGVGRDPAREQYF. The whole variable domain, remainder taken from reference TRBV7-2 and TRBJ2-7, is GAGVSQSPSNKVTEKGKDVELRCDPISGHTALYWYRQSLGQGLEFLIYFQGNSAPDKSGLPSDRFSAERTGGSVSTLTIQRTQQEDSAVYLCASSLGVGRDPAREQYFGPGTRLTVT.

The V call is TRBV15, the J call TRBJ1-1; 7 positions agree with TRBD1. V lost 0 bases and J lost 4; bases outside the gene matches: 5. The CDR3 consists of 15 residues. The V gene's germline CDR1 is LNHNV and CDR2 YYDKDF (reference sequence). CDR3 amino acids: CATSRDRDRATEAFF. The DNA of the CDR3 is TGTGCCACCAGCAGAGATCGAGACAGGGCCACTGAAGCTTTCTTT.

The chain uses TRBV7-9 and TRBJ1-1; D not resolved. CDR1 is SEHNR and CDR2 is FQNEAQ in the germline V gene (reference sequence). V was cut by 3 bases and J by 1 base, with 6 bases left in between. This CDR3 region has 13 residues. Here the CDR3 reads CASSFGSNTEAFF. DNA of the CDR3: TGTGCCAGCAGCTTTGGGTCGAACACTGAAGCTTTCTTT.

With regard to this clone: A read error may account for a junction end that differs from germline. V usage is TRBV7-7 and J usage is TRBJ1-6; D uncertain. Germline values: CDR1 SSHAT, CDR2 FNYEAQ (reference sequence). The CDR3 runs 10 residues. CDR3 loop: CASSLPPLHF. The CDR3, as DNA: TGTGCTAGCAGCTTACCCCCCCTCCACTTT.

The chain carries TRBV29-1 and TRBJ2-7, with D maybe TRBD1 (5 bases). Trimming pared 6 bases from V and 6 bases from J, leaving 12 bases between. The CDR3 contains 11 residues. Germline V CDR1 and CDR2: SQVTM, ANQGSEA. CDR3 sequence: CSVRQLSEQYF. The DNA of the CDR3 is TGCAGCGTCCGACAGTTATCCGAGCAGTACTTC.

This rearrangement joins TRBV5-8 to TRBJ1-5, with a tentative D call TRBD1 (5 bases). Germline assignment: CDR1 SGHTS and CDR2 YDEGEE. The CDR3 loop spans 14 amino acids. Trimming removed 3 bases at V and 9 bases at J, with 16 bases between. Here the CDR3 reads CASSYGTAIGPQHF. The CDR3 nucleotides are TGTGCCAGCAGCTACGGGACGGCCATAGGGCCCCAGCATTTT.

The V and J genes are TRBV28 and TRBJ1-1; D uncertain. The CDR3 loop spans 13 amino acids. Germline V lookup: CDR1 MDHEN, CDR2 SYDVKM. V was trimmed by 6 bases and J by 0 bases, leaving 8 bases between them. The DNA of the CDR3 is TGTGCCAGCAGCACGGCGATGAACACTGAAGCTTTCTTT. Its translation: CASSTAMNTEAFF.

The V call is TRBV11-2, the J call TRBJ2-5; D may be TRBD1 (5 bases). V lost 0 bases and J lost 6, with 8 bases in between. Germline V gene lookup returns CDR1 SGHAT and CDR2 FQNNGV. This CDR3 contains 13 residues. CDR3 in DNA: TGTGCCAGCAGCTTAGATTCAGGGAAGACCCAGTACTTC. This gives the protein CASSLDSGKTQYF.

The chain has TRBV2 and TRBJ2-7; no definite D call. V was cut by 10 bases and J by 0 bases, with 16 bases left in between. The CDR3 consists of 14 residues. Germline V CDR1 and CDR2: SNHLY, FYNNEI. Here the CDR3 reads CATARRSNSYEQYF. Here the CDR3 DNA reads TGTGCCACCGCCCGGCGGTCTAACTCCTACGAGCAGTACTTC. Complete variable domain (other parts from reference TRBV2 and TRBJ2-7): EPEVTQTPSHQVTQMGQEVILRCVPISNHLYFYWYRQILGQKVEFLVSFYNNEISEKSEIFDDQFSVERPDGSNFTLKIRSTKLEDSAMYFCATARRSNSYEQYFGPGTRLTVT.

V usage is TRBV19 and J usage is TRBJ2-3, with D possibly being TRBD2 (5 bases). The germline V and J ends were trimmed by 3 bases and 0 bases, with 10 bases remaining between them. This CDR3 comprises 15 residues. CDR1 and CDR2 (germline): LNHDA, SQIVND (reference sequence). For the CDR3, the DNA is TGTGCCAGTAGTATCGGAGCGGCTAGCACAGATACGCAGTATTTT. Amino acids: CASSIGAASTDTQYF.

This chain connects TRBV19 to TRBJ1-1, with D unresolved. Germline loops: CDR1 LNHDA, CDR2 SQIVND (reference sequence). Trimming stripped 5 bases from V and 5 bases from J, with 12 bases between. This CDR3 contains 13 residues. Here the CDR3 reads CASSEQWGTEAFF. CDR3 bases: TGTGCCAGTAGTGAACAGTGGGGAACTGAAGCTTTCTTT.

There are a few counts of this clone. This chain joins TRBV5-8 and TRBJ1-2; maybe TRBD1 (6 bases). Trimming left V 10 bases short and J 8 bases short, with 12 bases between. The CDR3 consists of 10 residues. The germline V gene encodes CDR1 SGHTS and CDR2 YDEGEE. CDR3 in DNA: TGTGCCCCCGCGGGGGGCGGCTACACCTTC. Its protein is CAPAGGGYTF.

The gene calls are TRBV4-1 and TRBJ1-6; no definite D call. CDR3 size: 14 residues. CDR1 and CDR2 (germline): MGHRA, YSYEKL. V was shortened by 1 base and J by 4 bases, with 5 bases between the two germline ends. This chain's CDR3 is CASSQVKYNSPLHF. DNA for the CDR3: TGCGCCAGCAGCCAAGTAAAGTATAATTCACCCCTCCACTTT.

The chain combines TRBV7-8 with TRBJ2-1; weak D call: TRBD2 (5 bases). CDR3 length: 12 residues. Germline V gene lookup returns CDR1 SGHVS and CDR2 FQNEAQ. The V and J ends lost 1 base and 12 bases respectively, with 10 bases between them. CDR3 sequence: CASSLEGAGQFF. DNA of the CDR3: TGTGCCAGCAGCTTAGAGGGCGCGGGGCAGTTCTTC.

The chain links TRBV5-6 to TRBJ2-3, with D tentatively TRBD2 (6 bases). Trimming took off 4 bases at V and 0 bases at J, with 15 bases between the two ends. CDR1 is SGHDT, CDR2 YYEEEE, per germline. CDR3 length: 16 amino acids. The CDR3 bases are TGTGCCAGCAGCGTGGGACTCAGGTCTAGCACAGATACGCAGTATTTT. Translating gives CASSVGLRSSTDTQYF. Filled out from reference TRBV5-6 and TRBJ2-3, the complete variable domain reads DAGVTQSPTHLIKTRGQQVTLRCSPKSGHDTVSWYQQALGQGPQFIFQYYEEEERQRGNFPDRFSGHQFPNYSSELNVNALLLGDSALYLCASSVGLRSSTDTQYFGPGTRLTVL.

This clone was counted a few times. The chain uses TRBV25-1 and TRBJ1-4; D possibly corresponds to TRBD1 (5 bases). The CDR3 totals 15 residues. V shed 1 base and J shed 7 bases, with 13 bases lying between them. Germline V gene data show CDR1 as MGHDK and CDR2 as SYGVNS. The CDR3 region is CASSESLSGTEKLFF. For the CDR3, the DNA is TGTGCCAGCAGTGAATCCTTATCAGGGACTGAAAAACTGTTTTTT.

V is TRBV2 and J is TRBJ1-6, with D perhaps TRBD1 (5 bases). The CDR3 is 15 residues long. Germline assignment: CDR1 SNHLY and CDR2 FYNNEI. Trimming cost V 6 bases and J 8 bases, with 17 bases left between them. Here the CDR3 reads CASRLRDGSDSPLHF. The CDR3 region has the DNA TGTGCCAGCAGGCTCCGGGACGGTTCCGATTCACCCCTCCACTTT.

The chain is built from TRBV7-3 and TRBJ2-3; no reliable D call. Trimming left V 1 base short and J 2 bases short, with 10 bases between. The CDR3 runs 15 residues. Per germline, CDR1 SGHTA and CDR2 FQGTGA. This CDR3 reads CASSLRPLNTDTQYF. CDR3 in DNA: TGTGCCAGCAGCTTAAGGCCTCTTAACACAGATACGCAGTATTTT.

J is TRBJ2-5 and V is TRBV4-1, with TRBD2 matching 8 bases. V dropped 1 base and J dropped 5; count of bases not matched to a gene: 3. This CDR3 region has 14 residues. Germline V gives CDR1 MGHRA, CDR2 YSYEKL. The CDR3 DNA reads TGCGCCAGCAGCCAAGCTAGCGGGTGGGAGACCCAGTACTTC. Translating gives CASSQASGWETQYF.

The gene calls are TRBV5-1 and TRBJ2-2, with D perhaps TRBD2 (6 bases). Looked up from germline, CDR1 is SGHRS and CDR2 is YFSETQ. The CDR3 spans 14 residues. The ends were cut back, 5 bases at V and 5 bases at J, with 13 bases in the middle. The CDR3 protein is CASSWSRDTGELFF. CDR3 DNA: TGCGCCAGCAGTTGGTCGCGGGATACCGGGGAGCTGTTTTTT. The entire variable domain, with the rest obtained from reference TRBV5-1 and TRBJ2-2, is as follows: KAGVTQTPRYLIKTRGQQVTLSCSPISGHRSVSWYQQTPGQGLQFLFEYFSETQRNKGNFPGRFSGRQFSNSRSEMNVSTLELGDSALYLCASSWSRDTGELFFGEGSRLTVL.